The 17 T cell receptor beta chains presented below share a single source sample, sequenced in a study of T-cell memory formation after mild COVID-19. TCRdb itself ran the 5' RACE reads through MiXCR, one entry per CDR3 protein. The data contain around 320,000 distinct CDR3 sequences, 25% to 30% of them singletons. The sequenced sample consisted of PBMCs or a T cell subset sorted from them (not recorded which). Receptor source: an adult woman who had mild COVID-19 (a few samples of this study predate the infection). Cell type and time point are not known.

This sequence joins TRBV29-1 and TRBJ2-3; D uncertain. The end of the DNA aligns better with TRBJ1-5, so the J call may be wrong. Germline V gene lookup returns CDR1 SQVTM and CDR2 ANQGSEA. The CDR3 length is 15 residues. The CDR3 protein is CSVFTRLAGSDTQHF. In nucleotides, the CDR3 is TGCAGCGTCTTTACTCGACTAGCGGGATCAGATACGCAGCATTTT.

The rearrangement uses TRBV2 and TRBJ2-1, with D hard to call. The CDR3 covers 13 residues. The ends were cut back, 7 bases at V and 6 bases at J, with 13 bases in the middle. CDR1 and CDR2 from the germline V gene are SNHLY and FYNNEI. The CDR3 protein is CASNSVMFNEQFF. In DNA, the CDR3 is TGTGCCAGCAACTCAGTGATGTTCAATGAGCAGTTCTTC.

This clonotype was detected a few times. The chain links TRBV5-1 to TRBJ1-2, with D perhaps TRBD1 (5 bases). V lost 2 bases to trimming and J lost 8 bases, with 16 bases between them. Germline V gene sequence: CDR1 SGHRS, CDR2 YFSETQ. The CDR3 consists of 14 residues. In nucleotides, the CDR3 is TGCGCCAGCAGCTTCGGGACCGCGGCGGAAGGCTACACCTTC. This encodes CASSFGTAAEGYTF.

This clonotype was counted only a few times. The chain couples TRBV7-2 to TRBJ2-2; 7 nucleotides line up with TRBD2. V was pared by 1 base and J by 4 bases, with 6 bases of the junction left unmatched. The CDR3 extends over 16 amino acids. Germline-derived CDR1 and CDR2 are SGHTA and FQGNSA. Here the CDR3 reads CASSLGVREITGELFF. The CDR3 coding sequence is TGTGCCAGCAGCTTAGGGGTGCGGGAGATCACCGGGGAGCTGTTTTTT.

This sequence joins TRBV5-1 and TRBJ1-1; no firm D call. Per germline, CDR1 SGHRS and CDR2 YFSETQ. CDR3 length equals 15 residues. The V end lost 3 bases, the J end lost 2 bases, and 14 bases lay between the germline ends. For the CDR3, the DNA is TGCGCCAGCAGCTCGGACGGACGGACCAACACTGAAGCTTTCTTT. Amino acid sequence: CASSSDGRTNTEAFF. Full variable domain (outside the CDR3, taken from reference TRBV5-1 and TRBJ1-1): KAGVTQTPRYLIKTRGQQVTLSCSPISGHRSVSWYQQTPGQGLQFLFEYFSETQRNKGNFPGRFSGRQFSNSRSEMNVSTLELGDSALYLCASSSDGRTNTEAFFGQGTRLTVV.

This clonotype was counted between two and nine times. The J gene is TRBJ2-3, the V gene TRBV7-9, with D possibly called TRBD1 or TRBD2 (5 bases each). The CDR3 contains 16 residues. The V end lost 8 bases, the J end lost 6 bases, and 24 bases lay between the germline ends. The V gene's germline CDR1 is SEHNR and CDR2 FQNEAQ (reference sequence). For the CDR3, the DNA is TGTGCCAGCCGACACCTTAAGGGGCAAGGGGAGGATACGCAGTATTTT. Its protein is CASRHLKGQGEDTQYF.

V gene TRBV7-9 combines with J gene TRBJ1-2; 9 nucleotides agree with TRBD1. V was pared by 2 bases and J by 6 bases, with 7 bases of the junction left unmatched. The V gene's germline CDR1 is SEHNR and CDR2 FQNEAQ (reference sequence). The length of the CDR3 is 15 residues. The CDR3 loop is CASSLIQTGGNGYTF. The CDR3 DNA follows: TGTGCCAGCAGCTTAATTCAGACAGGGGGTAATGGCTACACCTTC.

V and J are TRBV2 and TRBJ2-7; TRBD2 agrees at 9 bases. There are 15 residues in the CDR3. The V and J ends lost 3 bases and 0 bases, in that order; junction bases with no gene match: 3. Germline V gives CDR1 SNHLY, CDR2 FYNNEI. The DNA of the CDR3 is TGTGCCAGCAGTGAGCTAGCGGGAAGCTCCTACGAGCAGTACTTC. Protein product: CASSELAGSSYEQYF.

This clonotype was seen a handful of times. This chain uses TRBV6-6 with TRBJ1-1; 7 bases match TRBD1. The V segment lost 5 bases and the J segment 5 bases; nucleotides outside the gene matches: 11. The CDR3 runs to 15 residues. Per germline, CDR1 MNHNY and CDR2 SVGAGI (reference sequence). The CDR3 loop is CASSPPRGSLTEAFF. CDR3 nucleotide sequence: TGTGCCAGCAGTCCCCCCAGGGGGAGTTTGACTGAAGCTTTCTTT.

This clonotype was picked up a small number of times. The chain couples TRBV6-6 to TRBJ2-2; D is possibly TRBD2 (6 bases). The CDR3 is 17 residues long. V lost 0 bases and J 2 bases, leaving 13 bases between the germline ends. Germline loops: CDR1 MNHNY, CDR2 SVGAGI (reference sequence). CDR3 in amino acids: CASSYSRVAENTGELFF. The CDR3 bases are TGTGCCAGCAGTTACTCAAGGGTAGCGGAAAACACCGGGGAGCTGTTTTTT.

V usage is TRBV12-3 or TRBV12-4 and J usage is TRBJ1-1, with 8 bases that match TRBD1. CDR3 length: 14 residues. J gave up 11 bases and V 1 base, and 9 bases lay outside the gene matches. CDR3 nucleotides: TGTGCCAGCAGTTTAGGCCAGGGGGCGAATGGGGCTTTCTTT. Translated: CASSLGQGANGAFF.

This clonotype was counted between two and nine times. The rearrangement uses TRBV7-9 and TRBJ2-1; D possibly corresponds to TRBD1 (5 bases). The V gene lost 3 bases and the J gene lost 2 bases, with 17 bases spanning the gap. This CDR3 has 17 residues. Germline V gives CDR1 SEHNR, CDR2 FQNEAQ (reference sequence). DNA for the CDR3: TGTGCCAGCAGCTTCCCCCAAGGGGTAAGGACCTACAATGAGCAGTTCTTC. Translated: CASSFPQGVRTYNEQFF.

The chain links TRBV6-2 or TRBV6-3 to TRBJ1-1, with TRBD1 matching 7 bases. The germline V gene has CDR1 MNHEY and CDR2 SVGEGT. The CDR3 is 15 amino acids. After removal of 2 bases from V and 0 bases from J, the junction contained 3 bases not matched to a gene. In DNA form, the CDR3 reads TGTGCCAGCAGTTACGCCGGGACAGTGAACACTGAAGCTTTCTTT. It is translated as CASSYAGTVNTEAFF.

V usage is TRBV4-2 and J usage is TRBJ2-7; TRBD2 aligns across 12 bases. Trimming took 1 base from V and 2 from J; bases not matched to a gene: 6. The CDR3 sequence is 17 residues long. Per the germline V gene, CDR1 is LGHNA and CDR2 is YNFKEQ. The CDR3 DNA reads as TGTGCCAGCAGCCAAGGGGTGACTAGCGGGAGAACCTACGAGCAGTACTTC. Amino acids: CASSQGVTSGRTYEQYF.

Only a few counts were recorded for this clonotype. This chain connects TRBV7-3 to TRBJ2-1, with D tentatively TRBD2 (5 bases). CDR3 size: 15 residues. CDR1 and CDR2 from the germline V gene are SGHTA and FQGTGA. Trimming cost V 2 bases and J 2 bases, with 10 bases left between them. Written as DNA, the CDR3 is TGTGCCAGCAGCTTAGGGCCGGGAACCTACAATGAGCAGTTCTTC. It codes for CASSLGPGTYNEQFF.

This clonotype was seen only a few times. The J gene is TRBJ2-3, the V gene TRBV14; no reliable D call. V was shortened by 3 bases and J by 5 bases, with 12 bases between the two germline ends. Germline CDR1 and CDR2: SGHDN and FVKESK. The length of the CDR3 is 14 residues. Here the CDR3 DNA reads TGTGCCAGCAGCCAGGGTTGGATCGGAGATACGCAGTATTTT. Amino acid sequence: CASSQGWIGDTQYF. Full variable domain (missing parts from reference TRBV14 and TRBJ2-3): EAGVTQFPSHSVIEKGQTVTLRCDPISGHDNLYWYRRVMGKEIKFLLHFVKESKQDESGMPNNRFLAERTGGTYSTLKVQPAELEDSGVYFCASSQGWIGDTQYFGPGTRLTVL.

This clonotype came up a few times. The CDR3 is CASSLGAGQQYEQYF. DNA for the CDR3: TGTGCCAGCAGCTTAGGGGCAGGACAGCAATACGAGCAGTACTTC. The chain uses TRBV11-3 and TRBJ2-7; D perhaps matches TRBD1 (6 bases). CDR3 length equals 15 residues. The germline CDR1 and CDR2 sequences are SGHNT and YENEEA. Trimming took off 1 base at V and 4 bases at J, with 14 bases between the two ends. The variable domain in full, completed from reference TRBV11-3 and TRBJ2-7, reads EAGVVQSPRYKIIEKKQPVAFWCNPISGHNTLYWYLQNLGQGPELLIRYENEEAVDDSQLPKDRFSAERLKGVDSTLKIQPAELGDSAVYLCASSLGAGQQYEQYFGPGTRLTVT.